The 30 T cell receptor beta chains below all came from one sample that was sequenced in a study of blood T cell repertoires in COVID-19. The assay was immunoSEQ multiplex PCR, and TCRdb's table has in-frame clones only and misses some. The sample lists about 200,000 clones, 75% to 90% occurring once. Sequenced: PBMCs or T cells enriched from blood (not recorded which). The receptors stem from a woman in her twenties or thirties who had been exposed to COVID-19.

The rearrangement uses TRBV9 and TRBJ2-2, with TRBD2 identical over 7 bases. With V trimmed by 2 bases and J by 2 bases, 6 bases remained unmatched. The V gene's germline CDR1 is SGDLS and CDR2 YYNGEE. This CDR3 spans 16 amino acids. CDR3 sequence: CASSVGGRTNTGELFF. DNA for the CDR3: TGTGCCAGCAGCGTGGGGGGGAGGACCAACACCGGGGAGCTGTTTTTT.

The V call is TRBV2, the J call TRBJ1-5; D is possibly TRBD1 (5 bases). Germline CDR1 and CDR2: SNHLY and FYNNEI. The ends were cut back, 8 bases at V and 4 bases at J, with 15 bases in the middle. The CDR3 runs to 14 residues. CDR3 bases: TGTGCCAGCGGGGCCCTCGGGTTTAATCAGCCCCAGCATTTT. It is translated as CASGALGFNQPQHF. The full variable domain, completed using reference TRBV2 and TRBJ1-5, is EPEVTQTPSHQVTQMGQEVILRCVPISNHLYFYWYRQILGQKVEFLVSFYNNEISEKSEIFDDQFSVERPDGSNFTLKIRSTKLEDSAMYFCASGALGFNQPQHFGDGTRLSIL.

The rearrangement joins TRBV29-1 to TRBJ1-4; tentative D call: TRBD1 (6 bases). The germline V and J ends were trimmed by 2 bases and 6 bases, with 13 bases remaining between them. The CDR3 totals 14 residues. Germline CDR1 and CDR2: SQVTM and ANQGSEA. Written as DNA, the CDR3 is TGCAGCGTTGAAACAGGGCGCGCCTATGAAAAACTGTTTTTT. The encoded protein is CSVETGRAYEKLFF.

Only a few counts were recorded for this clone. The chain couples TRBV9 to TRBJ1-1; D remains unclear. Germline V gives CDR1 SGDLS, CDR2 YYNGEE. Trimming cost V 4 bases and J 0 bases, with 7 bases left between them. The CDR3 sequence is 13 residues long. CDR3 DNA sequence: TGTGCCAGCAGCCTTCGGTTGAACACTGAAGCTTTCTTT. As protein: CASSLRLNTEAFF.

This clone was picked up many times. This rearrangement joins TRBV2 to TRBJ2-1, with D tentatively TRBD1 (7 bases). This CDR3 region has 15 residues. Per germline, CDR1 SNHLY and CDR2 FYNNEI. Deletions cut 6 bases from V and 6 bases from J, with 18 bases between. CDR3 in DNA: TGTGCCAGCAGAGCCCGGGGGACAGTGATCAATGAGCAGTTCTTC. Its translation is CASRARGTVINEQFF.

This chain uses TRBV7-3 with TRBJ2-1; D is perhaps TRBD1 (6 bases). Germline loops: CDR1 SGHTA, CDR2 FQGTGA. The V and J ends lost 2 bases and 2 bases respectively, with 7 bases between them. This CDR3 has 14 residues. CDR3 DNA: TGTGCCAGCAGCTTAGGACAGCCCTACAATGAGCAGTTCTTC. It specifies CASSLGQPYNEQFF.

This chain connects TRBV24-1 to TRBJ2-1, with 8 bases that match TRBD2. CDR3 size: 15 residues. Germline assignment: CDR1 KGHDR and CDR2 SFDVKD. The V and J ends lost 5 bases and 8 bases, in that order; junction bases with no gene match: 10. DNA for the CDR3: TGTGCCACCAGTGGGGCCGGGACTAGTACAGATGAGCAGTTCTTC. Protein: CATSGAGTSTDEQFF.

This rearrangement joins TRBV2 to TRBJ2-5; D is perhaps TRBD2 (6 bases). This CDR3 has 11 amino acids. V lost 6 bases to trimming and J lost 9 bases, with 11 bases between them. From germline, CDR1 is SNHLY and CDR2 FYNNEI. The CDR3 spells CASSPTGAQYF. In nucleotides, the CDR3 is TGTGCCAGCAGCCCGACGGGGGCCCAGTACTTC. Full variable domain (rest looked up from reference TRBV2 and TRBJ2-5): EPEVTQTPSHQVTQMGQEVILRCVPISNHLYFYWYRQILGQKVEFLVSFYNNEISEKSEIFDDQFSVERPDGSNFTLKIRSTKLEDSAMYFCASSPTGAQYFGPGTRLLVL.

The chain is built from TRBV27 and TRBJ2-7; D is perhaps TRBD2 (5 bases). V dropped 8 bases and J dropped 4 bases, with 9 bases sitting between them. From germline, CDR1 is MNHEY and CDR2 SMNVEV (reference sequence). The CDR3 sequence is 11 residues long. In DNA form, the CDR3 reads TGTGCCAGCGGACCGGGGTACGAGCAGTACTTC. This translates into CASGPGYEQYF.

Only a few counts were recorded for this clone. The V and J genes are TRBV4-1 and TRBJ2-2; D not certain. The CDR3 contains 14 residues. The V end was cut by 0 bases, the J end by 6 bases, with 8 bases between. Germline V gene lookup returns CDR1 MGHRA and CDR2 YSYEKL. CDR3 coding DNA: TGCGCCAGCAGCCAAGAGGCATTTGCCGGGGAGCTGTTTTTT. It is translated as CASSQEAFAGELFF.

The chain carries TRBV29-1 and TRBJ1-4; D is uncertain. Trimming cost V 7 bases and J 7 bases, with 13 bases left between them. Germline loops: CDR1 SQVTM, CDR2 ANQGSEA. The CDR3 totals 12 residues. CDR3 sequence (DNA): TGCAGCGCTGGGTCCGGGAGTGAAAAACTGTTTTTT. Protein sequence: CSAGSGSEKLFF. Full variable domain (remainder filled in from reference TRBV29-1 and TRBJ1-4): SAVISQKPSRDICQRGTSLTIQCQVDSQVTMMFWYRQQPGQSLTLIATANQGSEATYESGFVIDKFPISRPNLTFSTLTVSNMSPEDSSIYLCSAGSGSEKLFFGSGTQLSVL.

This sequence joins TRBV29-1 and TRBJ1-1, with a weak D call TRBD1 (6 bases). The germline V gene encodes CDR1 SQVTM and CDR2 ANQGSEA. Between the trimmed V and J ends, which lost 7 bases and 1 base, there was a span of 10 bases. This CDR3 has 12 amino acids. The CDR3 DNA sequence: TGCAGCGCCTCGACAGGGAACACTGAAGCTTTCTTT. This translates into CSASTGNTEAFF.

The sample holds many counts of this clone. The chain employs TRBV5-6 and TRBJ2-4; D remains unclear. The CDR3 contains 14 residues. Germline V gives CDR1 SGHDT, CDR2 YYEEEE. V dropped 0 bases and J dropped 1 base, with 5 bases sitting between them. CDR3: CASSLGRAKNIQYF. The CDR3 DNA sequence: TGTGCCAGCAGCTTGGGTCGGGCCAAAAACATTCAGTACTTC.

This chain connects TRBV24-1 to TRBJ2-5, with 9 positions matching TRBD1. The junction had 11 bases not matched to a gene; V was cut back by 3 bases and J by 7 bases. The CDR3 runs to 16 residues. Germline loops: CDR1 KGHDR, CDR2 SFDVKD. In DNA form, the CDR3 reads TGTGCCACCAGTGATGCTAGGGACAGGGTGTCGGGGACCCAGTACTTC. Its translation is CATSDARDRVSGTQYF.

The chain joins TRBV29-1 to TRBJ1-2, with a weak D call TRBD1 (5 bases). Trimming left V 8 bases short and J 5 bases short, with 15 bases between. The CDR3 has 12 residues. From germline, CDR1 is SQVTM and CDR2 ANQGSEA. The CDR3 DNA reads TGCAGCTTCCGGGACTGGGGTTATGGCTACACCTTC. Translation: CSFRDWGYGYTF.

The rearrangement links TRBV12-3 or TRBV12-4 to TRBJ2-1, with no clear D. Between the trimmed V and J ends, which lost 3 bases and 6 bases, there was a span of 3 bases. The CDR3 covers 11 residues. As DNA, the CDR3 is TGTGCCAGCAGTTTTCGCAATGAGCAGTTCTTC. This translates into CASSFRNEQFF.

This chain uses TRBV19 with TRBJ1-2; 7 positions agree with TRBD1. The CDR3 has 15 residues. The ends lost 3 bases at V and 6 bases at J; junction bases unmatched: 10. Germline V lookup: CDR1 LNHDA, CDR2 SQIVND (reference sequence). The CDR3 sequence is CASSILEQGSDGYTF. For the CDR3, the DNA is TGTGCCAGTAGTATTTTGGAACAGGGGTCTGATGGCTACACCTTC. Based on the CDR3 plus reference TRBV19 and TRBJ1-2, the full variable domain is DGGITQSPKYLFRKEGQNVTLSCEQNLNHDAMYWYRQDPGQGLRLIYYSQIVNDFQKGDIAEGYSVSREKKESFPLTVTSAQKNPTAFYLCASSILEQGSDGYTFGSGTRLTVV.

The chain joins TRBV2 to TRBJ2-2; 7 bases line up with TRBD2. V gave up 3 bases and J gave up 6 bases; unmatched junction bases: 1. This CDR3 is 13 amino acids long. The V gene's germline CDR1 is SNHLY and CDR2 FYNNEI. The CDR3 nucleotides read TGTGCCAGCAGTGATGGGGGGGCCGGGGAGCTGTTTTTT. It translates to CASSDGGAGELFF.

The chain recombines TRBV19 with TRBJ2-7; 7 bases map to TRBD1. The trim removed 4 bases at V and 4 bases at J, leaving 13 bases unmatched. The germline V gene encodes CDR1 LNHDA and CDR2 SQIVND (reference sequence). There are 16 residues in the CDR3. CDR3 in DNA: TGTGCCAGTAGTAACATAGTGGGAAGGGGGCGTTACGAGCAGTACTTC. Protein product: CASSNIVGRGRYEQYF.

This chain uses TRBV7-9 with TRBJ2-1, with D possibly matching TRBD1 (6 bases). V was trimmed by 3 bases and J by 5 bases, leaving 14 bases between them. The CDR3 contains 15 residues. CDR1 SEHNR and CDR2 FQNEAQ come from the germline V gene (reference sequence). This CDR3 reads CASSLMTQGHNEQFF. For the CDR3, the DNA is TGTGCCAGCAGCTTGATGACACAGGGTCACAATGAGCAGTTCTTC.

The genes are TRBV4-1 and TRBJ1-6; 7 bases fit TRBD1. The CDR3 runs to 15 residues. V dropped 4 bases and J dropped 10; count of bases not matched to a gene: 10. Germline V gene sequence: CDR1 MGHRA, CDR2 YSYEKL. CDR3 nucleotide sequence: TGCGCCAGCAGCCCGGGGACAGCGTTTCAATCACCCCTCCACTTT. Translation: CASSPGTAFQSPLHF.

This chain connects TRBV3-1 (or the pseudogene TRBV3-2) to TRBJ2-2; 7 bases line up with TRBD2. There are 16 residues in the CDR3. Trimming took 1 base from V and 3 from J; bases not matched to a gene: 5. CDR1 is LGHDT and CDR2 is YNNKEL in the germline V gene (reference sequence). The DNA of the CDR3 is TGTGCCAGCAGCCAAGGGGAGGGCACGTACACCGGGGAGCTGTTTTTT. Translated: CASSQGEGTYTGELFF.

This rearrangement joins TRBV13 to TRBJ1-4; possible D gene TRBD1, 5 bases. Germline values: CDR1 PRHDT, CDR2 FYEKMQ (reference sequence). The CDR3 sequence is 15 residues long. V lost 5 bases, J lost 7 bases, and 17 bases lay in between. The CDR3 sequence is CASSVGRDLGEKLFF. In DNA form, the CDR3 reads TGTGCCAGCAGCGTGGGCAGGGATTTGGGTGAAAAACTGTTTTTT. The full variable domain, in which reference TRBV13 and TRBJ1-4 provide the parts outside the CDR3, is AAGVIQSPRHLIKEKRETATLKCYPIPRHDTVYWYQQGPGQDPQFLISFYEKMQSDKGSIPDRFSAQQFSDYHSELNMSSLELGDSALYFCASSVGRDLGEKLFFGSGTQLSVL.

This chain links TRBV2 with TRBJ2-7, with 9 bases matching TRBD1. Germline assignment: CDR1 SNHLY and CDR2 FYNNEI. The V gene end was trimmed by 9 bases and the J gene end by 5 bases; junction bases not matched to a gene: 8. This CDR3 is 13 amino acids long. In DNA, the CDR3 is TGTGCCAGTACAAGGGACAGGGTGAACGAGCAGTACTTC. It codes for CASTRDRVNEQYF.

The chain combines TRBV7-2 with TRBJ2-1; 9 positions agree with TRBD2. The CDR3 extends over 15 amino acids. With V trimmed by 7 bases and J by 4 bases, 8 bases remained unmatched. Germline loops: CDR1 SGHTA, CDR2 FQGNSA. CDR3 region: CASTRGGAVYNEQFF. The CDR3 DNA is TGTGCCAGCACCCGCGGGGGGGCGGTTTACAATGAGCAGTTCTTC.

The chain links TRBV10-2 to TRBJ1-5, with a possible D match to TRBD1 (5 bases). V was clipped by 10 bases and J by 1 base, with 14 bases between them. Germline V gene data show CDR1 as WSHSY and CDR2 as SAAADI. The CDR3 sequence is 14 residues long. The CDR3 loop reads CATTPGGSNQPQHF. In DNA, the CDR3 is TGCGCCACCACGCCGGGGGGAAGCAATCAGCCCCAGCATTTT.

The rearrangement links TRBV2 to TRBJ2-3; TRBD1 is a possible D gene (5 bases). V lost 4 bases to trimming and J lost 2 bases, with 16 bases between them. CDR1 and CDR2 from the germline V gene are SNHLY and FYNNEI. CDR3 length: 16 residues. CDR3 protein: CASSVGRAGITDTQYF. CDR3 sequence (DNA): TGTGCCAGCAGTGTAGGCAGGGCTGGTATCACAGATACGCAGTATTTT.

There are a few counts of this clone. This chain links TRBV11-3 with TRBJ2-2, with 7 bases matching TRBD1. This CDR3 has 16 residues. The germline V gene encodes CDR1 SGHNT and CDR2 YENEEA. V lost 5 bases and J lost 4; bases outside the gene matches: 10. In nucleotides, the CDR3 is TGTGCCAGCAGCCGACCTGACAGGGTGATCACCGGGGAGCTGTTTTTT. Protein product: CASSRPDRVITGELFF.

This clone was picked up a small number of times. The rearrangement uses TRBV21-1 and TRBJ1-5; the D call of TRBD1 is as the table states it, not checked on the DNA. TRBV21-1 is listed as a pseudogene. The CDR3 length is 15 residues. CDR3 sequence (DNA): TGTGCCAGCAGCAAAGACAGCCCTGGGAATCAGCCCCAGCATTTT. This sequence encodes CASSKDSPGNQPQHF.

The chain recombines TRBV19 with TRBJ1-2, with TRBD1 identical over 12 bases. The CDR3 is made up of 16 amino acids. V was pared by 6 bases and J by 4 bases, with 9 bases of the junction left unmatched. The V gene's germline CDR1 is LNHDA and CDR2 SQIVND (reference sequence). CDR3 region: CASSPGTGGAGYGYTF. The DNA for the CDR3 is TGTGCCAGTAGCCCCGGGACAGGGGGCGCGGGCTATGGCTACACCTTC.